This T cell receptor beta chain is from a study of cytotoxic CD8 clonotypes in ibrutinib-treated CLL. Study-wide context: Included were roughly ten relapsed/refractory and about 14 treatment-naive patients, of whom 17 to 18 were IGHV unmutated. Response sampling occurred after a median roughly twelve months of treatment (range 6 to 36).

For TCR beta libraries, roughly 1.9 micrograms of genomic DNA were obtained from cryopreserved PBMCs. Sequencing sought depths of 1 in 200,000 to 1 in 1 million T cells. Data came from immunoSEQ multiplex PCR; TCRdb stores just in-frame clones and leaves some out. The sample lists some 120,000 clones, 58% occurring once. Germline lookup yields CDR1 SQVTM and CDR2 ANQGSEA. V lost 6 bases, J lost 7 bases, and 10 bases stayed unmatched. CDR3 length: 13 residues. This sample comprised PBMCs, obtained after 24 months of ibrutinib treatment. This receptor was identified in a human donor with chronic lymphocytic leukemia. The chain links TRBV29-1 to TRBJ1-2, with 8 bases aligning to TRBD1. CDR3 sequence reads: CSVHMQGAGGYTF. Here the CDR3 DNA reads TGCAGCGTCCATATGCAGGGGGCAGGTGGCTACACCTTC.